This entry lists 12 T cell receptor beta chains sequenced from one sample in a study of Ad26.COV2.S vaccination and SARS-CoV-2 variants (dated by TCRdb to 2020 to 2023). Preparation of the library involved the immunoSEQ multiplex PCR assay. Not all clones reach the TCRdb copy of this immuneACCESS table, which keeps in-frame sequences only. Checked studies attribute under half of the gap to unresolved V genes and leave the rest unexplained. This sample comprises roughly 350,000 clones, about 88% of them detected only once. Approximately 12% of the sample is held by the ten biggest clonotypes. The label giving this sample's treatment or condition can be read as: roughly 18 received Ad26.COV2.S at low or high dose, single or two shots; a few received placebo; per-sample allocation not given. Repertoires of vaccine and placebo recipients were sequenced from samples collected on day 63 after the first injection.

The sequenced sample was peripheral blood, obtained in a trial of Ad26.COV2.S vaccine versus placebo. Source of these receptors: a person aged 18-65 years who received the Ad26.COV2.S COVID-19 vaccine or a placebo.

The chain is built from TRBV7-9 and TRBJ1-5, with 9 bases aligning to TRBD1. Per the germline V gene, CDR1 is SEHNR and CDR2 is FQNEAQ (reference sequence). The CDR3 extends over 12 amino acids. J gave up 12 bases and V 2 bases, and 2 bases lay outside the gene matches. The CDR3 nucleotides read TGTGCCAGCAGCTTACGGGACAGGGACCAGCATTTT. It yields the protein CASSLRDRDQHF.

This clone was observed a handful of times. V and J are TRBV12-5 and TRBJ2-1; D unclear. This CDR3 contains 12 residues. Trimming left V 2 bases short and J 4 bases short, with 3 bases between. From germline, CDR1 is LGHNT and CDR2 FRNRAP. The CDR3 sequence is CASGLLYNEQFF. CDR3 bases: TGTGCTAGTGGTTTGTTATACAATGAGCAGTTCTTC.

The chain couples TRBV12-3 or TRBV12-4 to TRBJ2-7; D possibly corresponds to TRBD1 (6 bases). V lost 3 bases to trimming and J lost 2 bases, with 8 bases between them. The CDR3 totals 13 residues. CDR3 in DNA: TGTGCCAGCAGTTTGACAGGACCCTACGAGCAGTACTTC. Translating it yields CASSLTGPYEQYF.

V is TRBV28 and J is TRBJ1-2; 8 bases are a match to TRBD1. Germline values: CDR1 MDHEN, CDR2 SYDVKM. The CDR3 has 13 residues. The V gene end was trimmed by 6 bases and the J gene end by 7 bases; junction bases not matched to a gene: 7. CDR3 in DNA: TGTGCCAGCAGAAGCGGACAGGGTACTGGCTACACCTTC. Its translation is CASRSGQGTGYTF.

The rearrangement uses TRBV18 and TRBJ2-7; D remains ambiguous. This CDR3 is 13 amino acids long. The germline gives CDR1 KGHSH, CDR2 LQKENI. The V end was cut by 2 bases, the J end by 2 bases, with 7 bases between. The CDR3 is CASSPSETYEQYF. CDR3 DNA: TGTGCCAGCTCACCAAGCGAGACCTACGAGCAGTACTTC. Complete variable domain (other parts from reference TRBV18 and TRBJ2-7): NAGVMQNPRHLVRRRGQEARLRCSPMKGHSHVYWYRQLPEEGLKFMVYLQKENIIDESGMPKERFSAEFPKEGPSILRIQQVVRGDSAAYFCASSPSETYEQYFGPGTRLTVT.

The chain has TRBV7-9 and TRBJ1-6; perhaps TRBD1 as D (5 bases). Trimming pared 5 bases from V and 7 bases from J, leaving 15 bases between. Germline V gives CDR1 SEHNR, CDR2 FQNEAQ (reference sequence). The CDR3 is made up of 15 amino acids. The CDR3 spells CASSPLTRGNSPLHF. The DNA for the CDR3 is TGTGCCAGCAGCCCCCTCACAAGGGGCAATTCACCCCTCCACTTT.

The V call is TRBV6-6, the J call TRBJ1-6; 9 bases map to TRBD1. The CDR3 consists of 14 residues. Trimming removed 6 bases from V and 7 bases from J; junction bases left unmatched: 4. CDR1 and CDR2 (germline): MNHNY, SVGAGI (reference sequence). CDR3 amino acids: CASRNRGRNSPLHF. The CDR3 nucleotides read TGTGCCAGCAGAAACAGGGGGCGGAATTCACCCCTCCACTTT.

This sequence joins TRBV29-1 and TRBJ2-5, with 7 bases aligning to TRBD2. V dropped 2 bases and J dropped 5; count of bases not matched to a gene: 8. The CDR3 covers 14 residues. Germline lookup yields CDR1 SQVTM and CDR2 ANQGSEA. Written as DNA, the CDR3 is TGCAGCGTTGAAAGGGAGCGGGACCGTGAGACCCAGTACTTC. Protein: CSVERERDRETQYF. Complete variable domain (other parts from reference TRBV29-1 and TRBJ2-5): SAVISQKPSRDICQRGTSLTIQCQVDSQVTMMFWYRQQPGQSLTLIATANQGSEATYESGFVIDKFPISRPNLTFSTLTVSNMSPEDSSIYLCSVERERDRETQYFGPGTRLLVL.

This sequence joins TRBV10-3 and TRBJ1-2; D unresolved. This CDR3 has 14 residues. Germline CDR1 is ENHRY and CDR2 is SYGVKD. The ends were cut back, 0 bases at V and 4 bases at J, with 9 bases in the middle. The CDR3 here is CAISESRAVYGYTF. The CDR3 region has the DNA TGTGCCATCAGTGAGTCGAGGGCAGTCTATGGCTACACCTTC.

The chain joins TRBV6-5 to TRBJ1-4; D gene ambiguous. V was trimmed by 5 bases and J by 8 bases, leaving 15 bases between them. CDR1 and CDR2 from the germline V gene are MNHEY and SVGAGI. This CDR3 has 14 residues. CDR3 loop: CASSPLSQAEKLFF. In nucleotides, the CDR3 is TGTGCCAGCAGTCCCCTTTCTCAGGCGGAAAAACTGTTTTTT.

This sequence joins TRBV9 and TRBJ2-1; D remains unclear. Germline V CDR1 and CDR2: SGDLS, YYNGEE. CDR3 length equals 15 residues. V gave up 1 base and J gave up 6 bases, with 14 bases separating them. The DNA of the CDR3 is TGTGCCAGCAGCGTAAGTACTTTCCGGTTCAATGAGCAGTTCTTC. Protein: CASSVSTFRFNEQFF.

The rearrangement links TRBV14 to TRBJ1-1; D not certain. CDR1 and CDR2 from the germline V gene are SGHDN and FVKESK. Trimming left V 7 bases short and J 1 base short, with 13 bases between. The CDR3 is 14 residues long. The DNA for the CDR3 is TGTGCCAGCACACCTTGGCGGGGGAACACTGAAGCTTTCTTT. This codes for CASTPWRGNTEAFF.